One sample yielded the 17 T cell receptor beta chains listed below, sequenced in a study of technical replicates of blood from several donors (dated by TCRdb to the late 2010s). The method was the immunoSEQ multiplex PCR assay. This is the immuneACCESS table as TCRdb keeps it, with only in-frame sequences that have V and J called. A part of the clones is gone; compared with another copy, unresolved V genes explain less than half, and the rest is unexplained. Across this sample there are tens of thousands of clones, with roughly 92% seen only once. The top ten hold around 0.44% of the sample. The sample consisted of T cells isolated from PBMCs. These receptors came from a human donor in good health.

The genes are TRBV5-4 and TRBJ2-1; the match to TRBD2 covers 7 bases. Germline V gives CDR1 SGHNT, CDR2 YYREEE (reference sequence). The CDR3 has 11 amino acids. The ends lost 3 bases at V and 16 bases at J; junction bases unmatched: 7. DNA for the CDR3: TGTGCCAGCAGCTGGGCGGGAGTGGTTTTCTTC. Protein product: CASSWAGVVFF.

V is TRBV5-4 and J is TRBJ2-1, with D unresolved. Germline V gene lookup returns CDR1 SGHNT and CDR2 YYREEE (reference sequence). The CDR3 contains 13 residues. The ends were cut back, 0 bases at V and 5 bases at J, with 6 bases in the middle. The CDR3 sequence: CASSLDSNNEQFF. The CDR3 region has the DNA TGTGCCAGCAGCTTGGACAGCAACAATGAGCAGTTCTTC.

The chain links TRBV4-3 to TRBJ2-7; 11 bases align to TRBD2. This CDR3 has 16 residues. The V gene's germline CDR1 is LGHNA and CDR2 YSLEER. Trimming took 2 bases from V and 3 from J; bases not matched to a gene: 6. CDR3 nucleotides: TGCGCCAGCAGCCAATCGACTAGCGGGATTCTCTACGAGCAGTACTTC. This translates into CASSQSTSGILYEQYF.

The chain couples TRBV10-2 to TRBJ1-3; 10 bases map to TRBD1. This CDR3 region has 16 residues. Germline V gene sequence: CDR1 WSHSY, CDR2 SAAADI. With V trimmed by 3 bases and J by 3 bases, 5 bases remained unmatched. CDR3 coding DNA: TGCGCCAGCAGTGATCCCGGGACAGGGGTTGGAAACACCATATATTTT. Its protein product is CASSDPGTGVGNTIYF.

The rearrangement links TRBV14 to TRBJ1-1, with a tentative D call TRBD1 (5 bases). The V and J ends lost 3 bases and 1 base respectively, with 9 bases between them. Germline loops: CDR1 SGHDN, CDR2 FVKESK. The CDR3 runs 14 residues. CDR3 in DNA: TGTGCCAGCAGCCAGTTCAGGGCGAACACTGAAGCTTTCTTT. Translated, it gives CASSQFRANTEAFF.

The V call is TRBV18, the J call TRBJ1-2; D is perhaps TRBD1 (5 bases). CDR3 length: 15 residues. Between the trimmed V and J ends, which lost 4 bases and 5 bases, there was a span of 17 bases. From germline, CDR1 is KGHSH and CDR2 LQKENI. CDR3 residues: CASSHRKTDFYGYTF. The CDR3 DNA sequence: TGTGCCAGCTCACATAGAAAGACAGACTTTTATGGCTACACCTTC.

V usage is TRBV25-1 and J usage is TRBJ2-1; D gene uncertain. V lost 2 bases, J lost 10 bases, and 6 bases lay in between. CDR3 length: 11 residues. Germline V gives CDR1 MGHDK, CDR2 SYGVNS. The chain's CDR3 is CASSEREEQFF. The CDR3 DNA is TGTGCCAGCAGTGAACGAGAGGAGCAGTTCTTC. Using reference TRBV25-1 and TRBJ2-1 for the parts outside the CDR3, the full variable domain is EADIYQTPRYLVIGTGKKITLECSQTMGHDKMYWYQQDPGMELHLIHYSYGVNSTEKGDLSSESTVSRIRTEHFPLTLESARPSHTSQYLCASSEREEQFFGPGTRLTVL.

The J gene is TRBJ2-2, the V gene TRBV9, with 7 bases aligning to TRBD2. The CDR3 totals 15 residues. Germline trimming cut 3 bases from V and 0 bases from J; bases unmatched to any gene: 2. Germline-derived CDR1 and CDR2 are SGDLS and YYNGEE. CDR3 sequence reads: CASSGGTTNTGELFF. CDR3 in DNA: TGTGCCAGCAGCGGGGGGACTACGAACACCGGGGAGCTGTTTTTT.

The chain is built from TRBV29-1 and TRBJ2-1; 10 nucleotides align to TRBD2. V trimming: 0 bases; J trimming: 7 bases; junction bases outside the gene matches: 9. CDR3 length: 16 residues. Germline CDR1 reads SQVTM; CDR2 reads ANQGSEA. CDR3 bases: TGCAGCGTTGAAGATCCAGCGGGAGGGCCGGGTAATGAGCAGTTCTTC. Amino acids: CSVEDPAGGPGNEQFF.

This chain uses TRBV5-1 with TRBJ2-1; 10 bases align to TRBD2. Germline values: CDR1 SGHRS, CDR2 YFSETQ. V lost 3 bases, J lost 4 bases, and 4 bases stayed unmatched. The CDR3 covers 15 residues. The CDR3 coding sequence is TGCGCCAGCAGCTCCACTAGCGGGGTTTACAATGAGCAGTTCTTC. Residues: CASSSTSGVYNEQFF.

The rearrangement links TRBV27 to TRBJ2-3, with D uncertain. The CDR3 extends over 16 amino acids. CDR1 and CDR2 (germline): MNHEY, SMNVEV (reference sequence). The V end lost 7 bases, the J end lost 0 bases, and 17 bases lay between the germline ends. The chain's CDR3 is CASTSYDLRSTDTQYF. The CDR3 bases are TGTGCCAGCACCTCTTATGACTTACGGAGCACAGATACGCAGTATTTT.

CDR3: CASSLEGAVYNEQFF. The CDR3 DNA reads as TGTGCCAGCAGCTTAGAGGGAGCGGTCTACAATGAGCAGTTCTTC. The V call is TRBV7-2, the J call TRBJ2-1; tentative D call: TRBD2 (5 bases). The CDR3 is 15 residues long. Germline V gene sequence: CDR1 SGHTA, CDR2 FQGNSA. V was pared by 1 base and J by 3 bases, with 10 bases between.

This chain links TRBV6-1 with TRBJ2-7, with 8 bases fitting TRBD1. The CDR3 length is 15 residues. The V and J ends lost 3 bases and 2 bases, in that order; junction bases with no gene match: 6. The germline CDR1 and CDR2 sequences are MNHNS and SASEGT. The DNA for the CDR3 is TGTGCCAGCAGTGAGGGGGACAGGATTACCTACGAGCAGTACTTC. Its protein product is CASSEGDRITYEQYF.

This clone was counted once. The chain links TRBV10-1 to TRBJ1-2; D perhaps matches TRBD1 (5 bases). Trimming removed 6 bases at V and 3 bases at J, with 11 bases between. CDR3 size: 13 residues. Germline V gives CDR1 WNHNN, CDR2 SYGVQD (reference sequence). The CDR3 bases are TGCGCCAGCAGCCCCAAGACAGACTATGGCTACACCTTC. Its translation is CASSPKTDYGYTF.

This rearrangement joins TRBV4-3 to TRBJ1-2; 7 bases map to TRBD1. J gave up 4 bases and V 0 bases, and 8 bases lay outside the gene matches. The length of the CDR3 is 16 residues. The germline V gene has CDR1 LGHNA and CDR2 YSLEER. The CDR3 sequence is CASSQESYRGIYGYTF. DNA for the CDR3: TGCGCCAGCAGCCAAGAATCGTACAGGGGAATCTATGGCTACACCTTC.

The chain carries TRBV19 and TRBJ1-2; 8 nucleotides agree with TRBD1. This CDR3 has 13 amino acids. V gave up 7 bases and J gave up 4 bases; unmatched junction bases: 5. Germline V gene data show CDR1 as LNHDA and CDR2 as SQIVND (reference sequence). The CDR3 spells CASTEGQGYGYTF. The CDR3 DNA sequence: TGTGCCAGTACCGAAGGACAGGGCTATGGCTACACCTTC.

V usage is TRBV6-4 and J usage is TRBJ2-1; no definite D call. CDR1 and CDR2 from the germline V gene are MRHNA and SNTAGT. This CDR3 spans 15 amino acids. V dropped 2 bases and J dropped 8 bases, with 16 bases sitting between them. For the CDR3, the DNA is TGTGCCAGCAGTGACGAGTGGGCCCCTGTCCATGAGCAGTTCTTC. Translating it yields CASSDEWAPVHEQFF.